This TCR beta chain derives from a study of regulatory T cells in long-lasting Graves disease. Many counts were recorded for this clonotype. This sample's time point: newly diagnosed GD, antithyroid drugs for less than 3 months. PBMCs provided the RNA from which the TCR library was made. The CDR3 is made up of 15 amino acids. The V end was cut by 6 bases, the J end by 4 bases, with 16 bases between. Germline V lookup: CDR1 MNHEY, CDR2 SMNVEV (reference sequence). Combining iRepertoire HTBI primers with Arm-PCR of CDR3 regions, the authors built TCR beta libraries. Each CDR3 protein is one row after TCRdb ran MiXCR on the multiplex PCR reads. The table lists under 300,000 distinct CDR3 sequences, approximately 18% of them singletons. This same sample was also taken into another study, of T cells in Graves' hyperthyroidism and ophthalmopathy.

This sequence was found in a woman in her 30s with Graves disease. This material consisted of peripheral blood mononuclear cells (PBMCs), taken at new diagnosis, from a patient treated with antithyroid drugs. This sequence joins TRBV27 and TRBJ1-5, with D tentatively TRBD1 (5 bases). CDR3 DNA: TGTGCCAGCAGCCGCGCAGGGCTTTGGAATCAGCCCCAGCATTTT. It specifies CASSRAGLWNQPQHF.